This TCR beta chain emerged from a study of blood T cell repertoires in COVID-19. V lost 6 bases and J lost 4; bases outside the gene matches: 10. This CDR3 has 18 amino acids. Germline V gives CDR1 MNHEY, CDR2 SMNVEV (reference sequence). Clones were sequenced by immunoSEQ multiplex PCR, and TCRdb holds only the in-frame ones, with some missing. Among nearly 300,000 clones listed, about 90% were seen once. This chain uses TRBV27 with TRBJ2-3; 16 nucleotides match TRBD2. The clonotype was recovered from a woman aged 50 to 60 who had been exposed to COVID-19. Sequencing was performed on PBMCs or T cells enriched from blood (not recorded which). The DNA for the CDR3 is TGTGCCAGCAGGCCTCATACCGGGACTAGCGGGGGGGCAGATACGCAGTATTTT. Protein: CASRPHTGTSGGADTQYF.